Following are 10 T cell receptor beta chains from one sample sequenced in a study of T cell responses to AZD1222 COVID-19 vaccine. Profiled with immunoSEQ multiplex PCR; TCRdb holds only in-frame clones, not every one. The repertoire holds about 160,000 clones, roughly 94% seen once, with roughly 4.4% in the top ten. The sequences come from peripheral blood, collected on day 0 of MenACWY control vaccination. The source is an adult in good health.

This chain uses TRBV6-5 with TRBJ2-6; unclear D gene. The CDR3 covers 12 residues. CDR1 is MNHEY and CDR2 is SVGAGI in the germline V gene. CDR3 in amino acids: CGSTSGANVLTF. The CDR3, as DNA: TGTGGCTCGACATCTGGGGCCAACGTCCTGACTTTC.

Concerning this clone itself: One junction end does not reproduce the germline sequence, and a read error may be involved. The rearrangement uses TRBV5-1 and TRBJ1-1; no firm D call. The length of the CDR3 is 13 residues. CDR1 is SGHRS, CDR2 YFSETQ, per germline. DNA of the CDR3: TGCGCCAGCACCTTGGGTGTGAACACTGAAGCTTTCTTT. The encoded protein is CASTLGVNTEAFF.

This chain connects TRBV30 to TRBJ1-1; D unresolved. Germline V gives CDR1 GTSNPN, CDR2 SVGIG (reference sequence). This CDR3 comprises 17 residues. The V end lost 0 bases, the J end lost 0 bases, and 17 bases lay between the germline ends. The chain's CDR3 is CAWSVPRFGMMNTEAFF. The CDR3 DNA reads as TGTGCCTGGAGTGTCCCCCGTTTTGGGATGATGAACACTGAAGCTTTCTTT.

The CDR3 loop is CASSVAGGRSNQPQHF. CDR3 sequence (DNA): TGTGCCAGTAGTGTTGCGGGGGGAAGGAGCAATCAGCCCCAGCATTTT. The chain links TRBV19 to TRBJ1-5; weak D call: TRBD1 (5 bases). V lost 5 bases and J lost 1, with 15 bases in between. Germline CDR1 reads LNHDA; CDR2 reads SQIVND (reference sequence). The CDR3 runs to 16 residues.

J is TRBJ2-2 and V is TRBV24-1; 15 bases map to TRBD2. Germline CDR1 is KGHDR and CDR2 is SFDVKD. V gave up 3 bases and J gave up 6 bases; unmatched junction bases: 4. CDR3 length: 17 amino acids. Here the CDR3 DNA reads TGTGCCACCAGTGATCCCGGACTAGCGGGAGGGTCCGGGGAGCTGTTTTTT. Translating it yields CATSDPGLAGGSGELFF.

This rearrangement joins TRBV11-3 to TRBJ1-1; no firm D call. Germline loops: CDR1 SGHNT, CDR2 YENEEA. Trimming took off 1 base at V and 4 bases at J, with 10 bases between the two ends. The CDR3 length is 14 residues. This CDR3 is CASSLGASATEAFF. For the CDR3, the DNA is TGTGCCAGCAGCTTAGGTGCGTCGGCCACTGAAGCTTTCTTT.

The chain is built from TRBV19 and TRBJ2-1, with D perhaps given as TRBD1 or TRBD2 (6 bases each). CDR3 length: 17 amino acids. CDR1 is LNHDA and CDR2 is SQIVND in the germline V gene (reference sequence). The V and J ends lost 4 bases and 6 bases respectively, with 22 bases between them. This CDR3 is CASSRPLGGGDINEQFF. CDR3 bases: TGTGCCAGTAGTAGACCTCTAGGGGGAGGTGACATCAATGAGCAGTTCTTC.

This chain connects TRBV2 to TRBJ1-2; D not certain. The CDR3 loop spans 14 amino acids. Per germline, CDR1 SNHLY and CDR2 FYNNEI. Trimming pared 0 bases from V and 4 bases from J, leaving 9 bases between. CDR3 sequence (DNA): TGTGCCAGCAGTGAAGCGCGCGGCGGCTATGGCTACACCTTC. It codes for CASSEARGGYGYTF.

On this clone itself: The identical CDR3 is also encoded by other nucleotide sequences in the sample. This chain joins TRBV5-1 and TRBJ2-3, with D hard to call. With 0 bases removed from V and 0 bases from J, the gap between germline ends came to 2 bases. The CDR3 spans 13 residues. CDR1 SGHRS and CDR2 YFSETQ come from the germline V gene. CDR3 coding DNA: TGCGCCAGCAGCTTGGATAGCACAGATACGCAGTATTTT. Its translation: CASSLDSTDTQYF.

The chain has TRBV4-2 and TRBJ2-7; no clear D gene. Germline CDR1 LGHNA, CDR2 YNFKEQ. The CDR3 has 12 residues. V lost 4 bases, J lost 0 bases, and 4 bases lay in between. The CDR3 protein is CASSRPSYEQYF. CDR3 sequence (DNA): TGTGCCAGCAGCCGCCCCTCCTACGAGCAGTACTTC.